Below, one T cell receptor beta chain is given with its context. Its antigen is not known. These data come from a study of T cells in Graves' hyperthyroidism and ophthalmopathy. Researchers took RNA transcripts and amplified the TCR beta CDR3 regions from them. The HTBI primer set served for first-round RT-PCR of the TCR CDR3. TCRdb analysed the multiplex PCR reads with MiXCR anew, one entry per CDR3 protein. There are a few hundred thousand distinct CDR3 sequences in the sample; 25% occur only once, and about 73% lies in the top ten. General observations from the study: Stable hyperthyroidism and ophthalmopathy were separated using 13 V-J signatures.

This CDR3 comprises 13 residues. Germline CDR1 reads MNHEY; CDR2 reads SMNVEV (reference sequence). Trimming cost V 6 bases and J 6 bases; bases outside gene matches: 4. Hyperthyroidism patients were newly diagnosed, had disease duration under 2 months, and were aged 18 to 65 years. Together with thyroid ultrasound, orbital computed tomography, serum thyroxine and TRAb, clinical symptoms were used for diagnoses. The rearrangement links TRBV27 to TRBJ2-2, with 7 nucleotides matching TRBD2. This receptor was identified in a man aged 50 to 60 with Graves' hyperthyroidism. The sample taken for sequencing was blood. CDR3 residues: CASSPAGAGELFF. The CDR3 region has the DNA TGTGCCAGCAGCCCCGCGGGGGCCGGGGAGCTGTTTTTT.